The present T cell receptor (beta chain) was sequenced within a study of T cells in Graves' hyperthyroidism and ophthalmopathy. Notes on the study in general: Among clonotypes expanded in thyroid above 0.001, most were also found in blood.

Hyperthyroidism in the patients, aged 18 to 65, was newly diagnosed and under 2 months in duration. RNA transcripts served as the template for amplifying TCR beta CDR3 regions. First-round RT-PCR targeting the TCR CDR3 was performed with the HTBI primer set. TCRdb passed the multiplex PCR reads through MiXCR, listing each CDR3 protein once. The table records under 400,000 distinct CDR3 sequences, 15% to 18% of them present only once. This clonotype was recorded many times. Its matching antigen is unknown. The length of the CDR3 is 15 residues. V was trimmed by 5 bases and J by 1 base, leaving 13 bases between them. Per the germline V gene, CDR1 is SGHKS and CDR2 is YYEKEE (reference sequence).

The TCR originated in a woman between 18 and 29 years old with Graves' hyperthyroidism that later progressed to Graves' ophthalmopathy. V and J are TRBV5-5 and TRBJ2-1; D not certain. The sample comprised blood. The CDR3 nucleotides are TGTGCCAGCAGTCTCCGAGGCCTGTCCTACAATGAGCAGTTCTTC. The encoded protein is CASSLRGLSYNEQFF.